This T cell receptor (beta chain) came from a study of blood T cells in healthy people across ages. Study observations and caveats: Among T cells, TCR beta diversity per million cells dropped roughly linearly as age rose. Whereas aged donors had fewer naive CD4+ cells, long-lived donors had more of them and higher diversity. It was found that TCR beta diversity correlated strongly with the percentage of naive T cells.

On this clonotype: Its antigen is not known.

With 1 base removed from V and 7 bases from J, the gap between germline ends came to 14 bases. Germline V gives CDR1 SGHKS, CDR2 YYEKEE (reference sequence). The CDR3 covers 14 residues. Using a J-beta primer mix together with a sample-barcoded 5' primer, a second PCR was run for about 7 to 12 cycles. TCRdb re-analysed the 5' RACE reads in MiXCR, keeping a single row per CDR3 protein. The sample includes approximately 900,000 distinct CDR3 sequences, 25% to 35% of them seen just once. This sample was also put to use in a study of T cells of mothers and their children.

Specimen: blood. The source of this sequence is a woman in her forties in good health. The chain recombines TRBV5-5 with TRBJ1-2; D not resolved. DNA of the CDR3: TGTGCCAGCAGCTTGATACAGTTAAGAAGTGGCTACACCTTC. Encoded protein: CASSLIQLRSGYTF.